This TCR beta chain is drawn from a study of long-term antiretroviral therapy in people with HIV. Broader study findings: Post-treatment diversity went higher with ART but stayed below transplant donor controls. The study found narrower CDR3 length ranges in HIV repertoires than in controls.

Treatment of all HIV participants took place in the United States. With survey level as its setting, the immunoSEQ assay was v3.0. Some clones are missing from TCRdb's copy, which holds only in-frame ones; the method was immunoSEQ multiplex PCR. This table holds about 29,000 clones, roughly nine tenths found once. A note on this clone: The antigen is undetermined.

Germline V gives CDR1 SGHNT, CDR2 YYREEE (reference sequence). V was cut by 2 bases and J by 5 bases, with 11 bases left in between. The CDR3 is 15 residues long. The receptor's source is a man in his forties or fifties with HIV. The chain joins TRBV5-4 to TRBJ1-6; possible D gene TRBD1, 6 bases. The source was unsorted PBMCs, collected about 5 years before starting antiretroviral therapy. CDR3 region: CASSFRRGNNSPLHF. CDR3 DNA sequence: TGTGCCAGCAGCTTTCGCAGGGGCAATAATTCACCCCTCCACTTT.